These T cell receptor beta chains were read from a single sample in a study of blood T cell repertoires in COVID-19. The table came from immunoSEQ multiplex PCR; TCRdb's copy has only in-frame clones and leaves some out. In the table there are around 240,000 clones, just under 90% of which are singletons. The sequenced sample was PBMCs or T cells enriched from blood (not recorded which). The receptor set was obtained from a man aged 50 to 60 who had been exposed to COVID-19. Both conserved end residues are part of each CDR3. D genes are given only for firm matches. Clone size is shown for a subset of rows, as once, few, many or a class of expanded clone.

j_gene: TRBJ2-2; v_gene: TRBV29-1; abundance: -; d_gene: TRBD1; CDR3aa: CSVWTGPNTGELFF; CDR3nt: TGCAGCGTGTGGACAGGACCGAACACCGGGGAGCTGTTTTTT
j_gene: TRBJ2-5; v_gene: TRBV2; abundance: -; d_gene: TRBD1; CDR3aa: CASSEQGAKTQYF; CDR3nt: TGTGCCAGCAGTGAACAGGGGGCGAAGACCCAGTACTTC
j_gene: TRBJ2-3; v_gene: TRBV9; abundance: many; d_gene: TRBD2; CDR3aa: CASSVSGYTDTQYF; CDR3nt: TGTGCCAGCAGCGTTAGCGGGTACACAGATACGCAGTATTTT
j_gene: TRBJ1-1; v_gene: TRBV30; abundance: -; d_gene: -; CDR3aa: CAWSPPVNTEAFF; CDR3nt: TGTGCCTGGAGCCCGCCGGTGAACACTGAAGCTTTCTTT
j_gene: TRBJ2-1; v_gene: TRBV18; abundance: -; d_gene: TRBD1; CDR3aa: CASSWDRETWEQFF; CDR3nt: TGTGCCAGCTCTTGGGACAGGGAAACCTGGGAGCAGTTCTTC
j_gene: TRBJ1-2; v_gene: TRBV7-9; abundance: -; d_gene: -; CDR3aa: CASSLRGSGLGGYTF; CDR3nt: TGTGCCAGCAGCTTACGAGGGTCCGGACTGGGTGGCTACACCTTC
j_gene: TRBJ1-2; v_gene: TRBV28; abundance: -; d_gene: TRBD1; CDR3aa: CASSLFGTGRYGYTF; CDR3nt: TGTGCCAGCAGTTTATTTGGGACAGGGCGCTATGGCTACACCTTC
j_gene: TRBJ1-3; v_gene: TRBV6-2/TRBV6-3; abundance: -; d_gene: -; CDR3aa: CASSYGPLNSGNTIYF; CDR3nt: TGTGCCAGCAGTTACGGGCCGCTGAACTCTGGAAACACCATATATTTT
j_gene: TRBJ1-3; v_gene: TRBV2; abundance: -; d_gene: -; CDR3aa: CASSERGYGNTIYF; CDR3nt: TGTGCCAGCAGTGAAAGAGGGTATGGAAACACCATATATTTT
j_gene: TRBJ1-4; v_gene: TRBV5-1; abundance: -; d_gene: TRBD1; CDR3aa: CASSWDSFNEKLFF; CDR3nt: TGCGCCAGCAGCTGGGACAGCTTTAATGAAAAACTGTTTTTT
j_gene: TRBJ2-1; v_gene: TRBV6-1; abundance: -; d_gene: -; CDR3aa: CASSEYTSYNEQFF; CDR3nt: TGTGCCAGCAGTGAATACACATCCTACAATGAGCAGTTCTTC
j_gene: TRBJ1-6; v_gene: TRBV6-5; abundance: -; d_gene: -; CDR3aa: CASSYERGRNNSPLHF; CDR3nt: TGTGCCAGCAGTTACGAACGCGGGCGGAATAATTCACCCCTCCACTTT
j_gene: TRBJ2-3; v_gene: TRBV5-1; abundance: -; d_gene: -; CDR3aa: CASSSLPITGGTDTQYF; CDR3nt: TGCGCCAGCAGCTCCCTGCCGATCACCGGAGGCACAGATACGCAGTATTTT
j_gene: TRBJ1-2; v_gene: TRBV18; abundance: -; d_gene: TRBD1; CDR3aa: CASSPSGQGARGYGYTF; CDR3nt: TGTGCCAGCTCACCATCCGGACAGGGGGCTCGCGGCTATGGCTACACCTTC
j_gene: TRBJ2-2; v_gene: TRBV12-3/TRBV12-4; abundance: -; d_gene: -; CDR3aa: CASRNTGRGELFF; CDR3nt: TGTGCCAGCAGAAACACAGGCCGCGGGGAGCTGTTTTTT
j_gene: TRBJ1-2; v_gene: TRBV19; abundance: -; d_gene: -; CDR3aa: CASTTRVINYGYTF; CDR3nt: TGTGCCAGTACTACGCGCGTTATTAACTATGGCTACACCTTC
j_gene: TRBJ2-1; v_gene: TRBV28; abundance: once; d_gene: -; CDR3aa: CASSLVPRGQFF; CDR3nt: TGTGCCAGCAGTTTAGTACCACGGGGGCAGTTCTTC
j_gene: TRBJ2-5; v_gene: TRBV5-1; abundance: -; d_gene: TRBD1; CDR3aa: CASTEQGATAYQETQYF; CDR3nt: TGCGCCAGCACTGAACAGGGGGCGACCGCGTACCAAGAGACCCAGTACTTC
j_gene: TRBJ1-2; v_gene: TRBV11-3; abundance: few; d_gene: TRBD1; CDR3aa: CASSPRTGANYGYTF; CDR3nt: TGTGCCAGCAGCCCTCGGACAGGAGCTAACTATGGCTACACCTTC
j_gene: TRBJ2-3; v_gene: TRBV15; abundance: -; d_gene: TRBD2; CDR3aa: CATSRERLAGTDTQYF; CDR3nt: TGTGCCACCAGCAGAGAGAGACTAGCGGGCACAGATACGCAGTATTTT
j_gene: TRBJ1-2; v_gene: TRBV5-6; abundance: -; d_gene: -; CDR3aa: CASSFPKGVNYGYTF; CDR3nt: TGTGCCAGCAGCTTCCCCAAAGGGGTAAACTATGGCTACACCTTC
j_gene: TRBJ1-1; v_gene: TRBV9; abundance: -; d_gene: TRBD1; CDR3aa: CASSPDRVTEAFF; CDR3nt: TGTGCCAGCAGCCCTGACAGGGTCACTGAAGCTTTCTTT
j_gene: TRBJ1-3; v_gene: TRBV28; abundance: -; d_gene: -; CDR3aa: CASSLGRASGNTIYF; CDR3nt: TGTGCCAGCAGTTTAGGCAGGGCCTCTGGAAACACCATATATTTT
j_gene: TRBJ2-7; v_gene: TRBV27; abundance: -; d_gene: TRBD1; CDR3aa: CASSLQGAAYEQYF; CDR3nt: TGTGCCAGCAGTTTACAGGGGGCTGCCTACGAGCAGTACTTC
j_gene: TRBJ1-5; v_gene: TRBV28; abundance: -; d_gene: -; CDR3aa: CASLRREDGQPQHF; CDR3nt: TGTGCCAGCCTTAGGCGGGAAGACGGTCAGCCCCAGCATTTT
j_gene: TRBJ2-2; v_gene: TRBV2; abundance: -; d_gene: TRBD1; CDR3aa: CASSDRTGSTLNTGELFF; CDR3nt: TGTGCCAGCAGTGACAGGACAGGGAGTACCTTGAACACCGGGGAGCTGTTTTTT
j_gene: TRBJ1-1; v_gene: TRBV19; abundance: once; d_gene: -; CDR3aa: CASAVRPGNTEAFF; CDR3nt: TGTGCCAGTGCGGTGCGTCCGGGGAACACTGAAGCTTTCTTT
j_gene: TRBJ1-2; v_gene: TRBV6-2/TRBV6-3; abundance: once; d_gene: -; CDR3aa: CASSYSRQEIYGYTF; CDR3nt: TGTGCCAGCAGTTATTCGAGACAGGAAATCTATGGCTACACCTTC
j_gene: TRBJ2-1; v_gene: TRBV5-1; abundance: few; d_gene: TRBD1; CDR3aa: CASSPTDRVYNEQFF; CDR3nt: TGCGCCAGCAGCCCTACGGACAGGGTCTACAATGAGCAGTTCTTC
j_gene: TRBJ1-1; v_gene: TRBV5-1; abundance: -; d_gene: TRBD1; CDR3aa: CASSWGQGGEAFF; CDR3nt: TGCGCCAGCAGCTGGGGACAGGGGGGGGAAGCTTTCTTT
j_gene: TRBJ1-1; v_gene: TRBV7-3; abundance: few; d_gene: TRBD1; CDR3aa: CASSTTGRTEAFF; CDR3nt: TGTGCCAGCAGCACGACAGGGAGGACTGAAGCTTTCTTT
j_gene: TRBJ1-1; v_gene: TRBV5-5; abundance: -; d_gene: -; CDR3aa: CASSRTGLTEAFF; CDR3nt: TGTGCCAGCAGCCGCACGGGTCTCACTGAAGCTTTCTTT
j_gene: TRBJ2-6; v_gene: TRBV14; abundance: -; d_gene: -; CDR3aa: CASSQDIWLHSGANVLTF; CDR3nt: TGTGCCAGCAGCCAAGATATTTGGTTACACTCTGGGGCCAACGTCCTGACTTTC
j_gene: TRBJ1-4; v_gene: TRBV19; abundance: once; d_gene: -; CDR3aa: CASHGRPGTTNEKLFF; CDR3nt: TGTGCCAGCCACGGGAGACCGGGCACAACTAATGAAAAACTGTTTTTT
j_gene: TRBJ2-2; v_gene: TRBV19; abundance: -; d_gene: TRBD2; CDR3aa: CASRPTSGRFSGELFF; CDR3nt: TGTGCCAGTAGGCCTACTAGCGGGAGGTTCTCCGGGGAGCTGTTTTTT
j_gene: TRBJ1-2; v_gene: TRBV28; abundance: -; d_gene: TRBD1; CDR3aa: CASNLQGAYGYTF; CDR3nt: TGTGCCAGCAATTTACAGGGGGCGTATGGCTACACCTTC
j_gene: TRBJ1-1; v_gene: TRBV28; abundance: -; d_gene: TRBD1; CDR3aa: CAAGQGTNTEAFF; CDR3nt: TGTGCCGCAGGACAGGGAACGAACACTGAAGCTTTCTTT
j_gene: TRBJ2-1; v_gene: TRBV18; abundance: -; d_gene: -; CDR3aa: CASSPRAGNEQFF; CDR3nt: TGTGCCAGCTCACCTAGAGCAGGGAATGAGCAGTTCTTC
j_gene: TRBJ2-5; v_gene: TRBV24-1; abundance: -; d_gene: -; CDR3aa: CATSPGGLSQETQYF; CDR3nt: TGTGCCACCAGTCCCGGGGGACTGAGTCAGGAGACCCAGTACTTC
j_gene: TRBJ2-1; v_gene: TRBV18; abundance: -; d_gene: TRBD1; CDR3aa: CASSPSGQGDNEQFF; CDR3nt: TGTGCCAGCTCACCTTCGGGACAGGGGGACAATGAGCAGTTCTTC
j_gene: TRBJ2-1; v_gene: TRBV7-9; abundance: -; d_gene: -; CDR3aa: CASSPTSSYNEQFF; CDR3nt: TGTGCCAGCAGCCCGACTAGCTCCTACAATGAGCAGTTCTTC
j_gene: TRBJ2-3; v_gene: TRBV3-1/TRBV3-2; abundance: -; d_gene: TRBD2; CDR3aa: CASSQVSGGTDTQYF; CDR3nt: TGTGCCAGCAGCCAAGTGAGCGGGGGCACAGATACGCAGTATTTT
j_gene: TRBJ1-1; v_gene: TRBV5-1; abundance: once; d_gene: -; CDR3aa: CASSLVSMNTEAFF; CDR3nt: TGCGCCAGCAGCTTAGTTAGCATGAACACTGAAGCTTTCTTT
j_gene: TRBJ2-7; v_gene: TRBV6-5; abundance: once; d_gene: -; CDR3aa: CASRPDRPYEQYF; CDR3nt: TGTGCCAGCAGGCCAGACAGGCCCTACGAGCAGTACTTC
j_gene: TRBJ1-1; v_gene: TRBV27; abundance: -; d_gene: -; CDR3aa: CASSSQSNTEAFF; CDR3nt: TGTGCCAGCAGTTCCCAATCGAACACTGAAGCTTTCTTT
j_gene: TRBJ2-5; v_gene: TRBV7-9; abundance: -; d_gene: -; CDR3aa: CASSFGPPETQYF; CDR3nt: TGTGCCAGCAGCTTTGGCCCCCCTGAGACCCAGTACTTC
j_gene: TRBJ1-4; v_gene: TRBV28; abundance: -; d_gene: TRBD1; CDR3aa: CASCPGQFNEKLFF; CDR3nt: TGTGCCAGCTGTCCGGGACAGTTTAATGAAAAACTGTTTTTT
j_gene: TRBJ1-2; v_gene: TRBV4-1; abundance: -; d_gene: TRBD1; CDR3aa: CASSRGQGANGYTF; CDR3nt: TGCGCCAGCAGCCGCGGACAGGGGGCTAATGGCTACACCTTC
j_gene: TRBJ2-2; v_gene: TRBV18; abundance: once; d_gene: TRBD1; CDR3aa: CASSPPLGQGSGELFF; CDR3nt: TGTGCCAGCTCACCACCGCTCGGACAGGGGTCCGGGGAGCTGTTTTTT
j_gene: TRBJ1-6; v_gene: TRBV6-2/TRBV6-3; abundance: -; d_gene: TRBD1; CDR3aa: CASSLTGWYNSPLHF; CDR3nt: TGTGCCAGCAGTTTGACAGGGTGGTATAATTCACCCCTCCACTTT